These 19 T cell receptor beta chains were all obtained from the same sample, sequenced in a study of T-cell reconstitution after alpha-beta-depleted transplantation in children listed by TCRdb under 2016. Receptor amplification or capture employed PCR. The sequencing machine was an Illumina HiSeq 2500. To normalize quantification of the TCRbeta repertoire, the TCR libraries were built with molecular barcoding that relied on unique molecular identifiers. In TCRdb, the public reads were trimmed at Q25 with fastp and aligned with MiXCR, with productive beta chains retained. Rows are combined by CDR3 protein, so each entry shows the most common genes and DNA. A total of some 500,000 distinct CDR3 sequences appear in this sample, around 19% of them only once. The ten largest make up less than 4% of the sample. The sample here was PBMCs from the stem cell graft donor, taken from the stem cell graft. These receptors all stem from a human donor who donated a stem cell graft to a child with acute lymphoblastic leukemia.

The J gene is TRBJ2-1, the V gene TRBV11-3, with TRBD2 matching over 13 bases. Looked up from germline, CDR1 is SGHNT and CDR2 is YENEEA. This CDR3 has 15 amino acids. The junction had 7 bases not matched to a gene; V was cut back by 5 bases and J by 9 bases. CDR3 sequence reads: CASSPTSGRAFEQFF. CDR3 DNA sequence: TGTGCCAGCAGCCCCACTAGCGGGAGGGCCTTTGAGCAGTTCTTC. Drawing the rest from reference TRBV11-3 and TRBJ2-1, the complete variable domain is EAGVVQSPRYKIIEKKQPVAFWCNPISGHNTLYWYLQNLGQGPELLIRYENEEAVDDSQLPKDRFSAERLKGVDSTLKIQPAELGDSAVYLCASSPTSGRAFEQFFGPGTRLTVL.

CDR3 sequence: CASSGTGVRYYGYTF. The CDR3 DNA is TGCGCCAGCAGCGGAACAGGGGTCCGTTACTATGGCTACACCTTC. The rearrangement joins TRBV5-1 to TRBJ1-2; 7 bases agree with TRBD1. CDR1 and CDR2 from the germline V gene are SGHRS and YFSETQ. Trimming at V came to 4 bases and at J to 3 bases, leaving 9 bases not matched to a gene. The CDR3 has 15 amino acids.

This clonotype occurred a few times. CDR3 amino acids: CASSLGTSGPQHF. DNA of the CDR3: TGTGCCAGCAGCCTCGGGACGTCCGGGCCCCAGCATTTT. V and J are TRBV9 and TRBJ1-5, with D perhaps matching TRBD1 (5 bases). The germline V and J ends were trimmed by 4 bases and 9 bases, with 14 bases remaining between them. Germline assignment: CDR1 SGDLS and CDR2 YYNGEE. The CDR3 sequence is 13 residues long.

The V and J genes are TRBV3-1 and TRBJ2-2, with 8 bases matching TRBD2. The CDR3 length is 15 residues. Unmatched junction bases numbered 8, after V lost 4 bases and J lost 7 bases. CDR1 LGHDT and CDR2 YNNKEL come from the germline V gene (reference sequence). CDR3 region: CASSLAGGLGGELFF. CDR3 bases: TGTGCCAGCAGCCTCGCGGGGGGATTGGGCGGGGAGCTGTTTTTT. Full variable domain (remainder filled in from reference TRBV3-1 and TRBJ2-2): DTAVSQTPKYLVTQMGNDKSIKCEQNLGHDTMYWYKQDSKKFLKIMFSYNNKELIINETVPNRFSPKSPDKAHLNLHINSLELGDSAVYFCASSLAGGLGGELFFGEGSRLTVL.

In this sample, this clonotype turned up a few times. The rearrangement uses TRBV18 and TRBJ2-7; D may match TRBD1 or TRBD2 (5 bases each). CDR3 length: 14 residues. Trimming cost V 2 bases and J 4 bases, with 12 bases left between them. The germline V gene encodes CDR1 KGHSH and CDR2 LQKENI. The CDR3 region has the DNA TGTGCCAGCTCACCAGGGGGAGATCCTTACGAGCAGTACTTC. This sequence encodes CASSPGGDPYEQYF.

This clonotype was recorded at least ten times. The gene calls are TRBV5-1 and TRBJ1-2; possibly TRBD1 for D (5 bases). V was cut by 6 bases and J by 8 bases, with 20 bases left in between. CDR1 is SGHRS and CDR2 is YFSETQ in the germline V gene. The length of the CDR3 is 14 residues. The CDR3 DNA reads TGCGCCAGCACCCCCAGGCCCAGGGTGGACGGCTACACCTTC. It encodes CASTPRPRVDGYTF.

The rearrangement joins TRBV12-3 or TRBV12-4 to TRBJ2-1; 7 bases align to TRBD2. The CDR3 is 15 amino acids. J gave up 7 bases and V 6 bases, and 12 bases lay outside the gene matches. DNA for the CDR3: TGTGCCAGCAGCCTGAGAGCGGGATTTGAGAATGAGCAGTTCTTC. Translated, it gives CASSLRAGFENEQFF.

Only a few counts were recorded for this clonotype. Relative to the germline gene, one junction end is altered; a read error may explain this. The chain recombines TRBV4-2 with TRBJ1-4, with D hard to call. The CDR3 has 10 amino acids. CDR1 is LGHNA, CDR2 YNFKEQ, per germline. The CDR3 coding sequence is TGTGCCAGCAAACGACATTACCTGCCCTTT. This gives the protein CASKRHYLPF.

This sequence joins TRBV13 and TRBJ2-3; D is undetermined. V gave up 4 bases and J gave up 3 bases, with 11 bases separating them. The germline gives CDR1 PRHDT, CDR2 FYEKMQ (reference sequence). This CDR3 is built from 14 residues. CDR3 sequence reads: CASSSPFVTDTQYF. In DNA, the CDR3 is TGTGCCAGCAGCTCGCCTTTCGTGACAGATACGCAGTATTTT.

The J gene is TRBJ2-1, the V gene TRBV5-1; unclear D gene. The V and J ends lost 0 bases and 10 bases respectively, with 14 bases between them. This CDR3 comprises 14 residues. Germline CDR1 is SGHRS and CDR2 is YFSETQ. CDR3 sequence (DNA): TGCGCCAGCAGCTTGGCCCTGTCGGCACCGGAGCAGTTCTTC. It yields the protein CASSLALSAPEQFF. The entire variable domain, with the rest obtained from reference TRBV5-1 and TRBJ2-1, is as follows: KAGVTQTPRYLIKTRGQQVTLSCSPISGHRSVSWYQQTPGQGLQFLFEYFSETQRNKGNFPGRFSGRQFSNSRSEMNVSTLELGDSALYLCASSLALSAPEQFFGPGTRLTVL.

This chain joins TRBV12-3 or TRBV12-4 and TRBJ1-1; weak D call: TRBD1 (6 bases). V shed 3 bases and J shed 2 bases, with 13 bases lying between them. The CDR3 length is 15 residues. CDR3 bases: TGTGCCAGCAGTTTTCGCGACAGGCGCAACACTGAAGCTTTCTTT. It codes for CASSFRDRRNTEAFF.

V usage is TRBV20-1 and J usage is TRBJ2-1, with 7 positions matching TRBD2. CDR1 and CDR2 (germline): DFQATT, SNEGSKA (reference sequence). CDR3 length equals 15 residues. V shed 5 bases and J 4 bases; nucleotides not matched to a gene: 11. This chain's CDR3 is CSAATPSGPYNEQFF. CDR3 DNA sequence: TGCAGTGCTGCCACCCCTAGCGGCCCTTACAATGAGCAGTTCTTC.

The rearrangement links TRBV27 to TRBJ2-3; the match to TRBD2 covers 10 bases. Unmatched junction bases numbered 17, after V lost 1 base and J lost 4 bases. Germline-derived CDR1 and CDR2 are MNHEY and SMNVEV (reference sequence). The CDR3 is made up of 20 amino acids. The DNA of the CDR3 is TGTGCCAGCAGTTTATTTCTAGCGGGAGAAGGTCTGGCTGATGCAGATACGCAGTATTTT. This codes for CASSLFLAGEGLADADTQYF.

This clonotype was seen at least ten times. Here the CDR3 DNA reads TGCGCCAGCGGGACAGGGTCCCACACTGAAGCTTTCTTT. The encoded protein is CASGTGSHTEAFF. The chain carries TRBV10-2 and TRBJ1-1, with 9 bases matching TRBD1. V dropped 8 bases and J dropped 3; count of bases not matched to a gene: 4. CDR3 length: 13 residues. Germline V lookup: CDR1 WSHSY, CDR2 SAAADI.

This clonotype was seen a few times. The CDR3 protein is CATSRPDKGNQPQHF. The CDR3 DNA follows: TGTGCCACCAGCAGACCCGACAAGGGCAATCAGCCCCAGCATTTT. The J gene is TRBJ1-5, the V gene TRBV15; no definite D call. Germline CDR1 LNHNV, CDR2 YYDKDF (reference sequence). The CDR3 has 15 residues. V was clipped by 2 bases and J by 2 bases, with 10 bases between them.

This clonotype was found a few times. The chain uses TRBV12-3 or TRBV12-4 and TRBJ2-3, with TRBD2 identical over 11 bases. The junction had 17 bases not matched to a gene; V was cut back by 6 bases and J by 9 bases. The length of the CDR3 is 17 residues. The CDR3 is CASSWGLAGGALATQYF. The CDR3 nucleotides are TGTGCCAGCAGCTGGGGGTTAGCGGGAGGGGCCCTGGCAACGCAGTATTTT.

A few counts support this clonotype. The chain recombines TRBV12-3 or TRBV12-4 with TRBJ2-5; possible D gene TRBD1, 6 bases. V dropped 6 bases and J dropped 3 bases, with 14 bases sitting between them. There are 14 residues in the CDR3. Written as DNA, the CDR3 is TGTGCCAGCAGCCCGCAGGGGCGTGAAGAGACCCAGTACTTC. It encodes CASSPQGREETQYF.

This chain connects TRBV19 to TRBJ2-1; tentative D call: TRBD2 (6 bases). Trimming left V 3 bases short and J 3 bases short, with 12 bases between. CDR3 size: 15 residues. The germline gives CDR1 LNHDA, CDR2 SQIVND (reference sequence). The CDR3 nucleotides are TGTGCCAGTAGTATTACGGGAGCGAACTACAATGAGCAGTTCTTC. Its protein product is CASSITGANYNEQFF.

This clonotype has a handful of counts. CDR3 bases: TGTGCCACCAGCCGACAGGGTGGAGATACGCAGTATTTT. This translates into CATSRQGGDTQYF. The chain combines TRBV24-1 with TRBJ2-3; 7 positions agree with TRBD1. Trimming at V came to 7 bases and at J to 5 bases, leaving 5 bases not matched to a gene. CDR3 size: 13 residues. Per the germline V gene, CDR1 is KGHDR and CDR2 is SFDVKD.